This T cell receptor beta chain emerged from a study of cytomegalovirus exposure and HLA in healthy donors. Study at large: Most genotyped donors, 81% of more than 300, had Caucasian-associated genetic ancestry.

The PCR used 60 Vbeta and 13 Jbeta primers. The assay was immunoSEQ multiplex PCR, and TCRdb's table has in-frame clones only and misses some. There are hundreds of thousands of clones in the sample; around 78% occur only once, and about 0.45% lies in the top ten. J was trimmed by 3 bases and V by 1 base; bases with no gene match: 6. CDR1 is MGHRA and CDR2 is YSYEKL in the germline V gene. The CDR3 contains 15 residues. V usage is TRBV4-1 and J usage is TRBJ2-7, with 7 bases matching TRBD2. Sequencing used PBMCs. The sequence was collected from a boy younger than 18 in good health and CMV-seronegative. CDR3 residues: CASSQAIGGIYEQYF. The CDR3 DNA follows: TGCGCCAGCAGCCAAGCAATCGGGGGGATCTACGAGCAGTACTTC.